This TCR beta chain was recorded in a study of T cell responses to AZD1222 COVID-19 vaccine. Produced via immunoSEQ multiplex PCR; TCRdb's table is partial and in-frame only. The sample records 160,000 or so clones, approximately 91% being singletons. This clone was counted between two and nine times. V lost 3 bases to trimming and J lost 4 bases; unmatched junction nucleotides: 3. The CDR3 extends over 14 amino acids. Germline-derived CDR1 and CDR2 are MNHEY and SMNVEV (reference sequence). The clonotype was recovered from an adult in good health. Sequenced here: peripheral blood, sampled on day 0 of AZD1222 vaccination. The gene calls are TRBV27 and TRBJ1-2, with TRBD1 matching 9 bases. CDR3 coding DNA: TGTGCCAGCAGTTTCGGGACAGGGATCTATGGCTACACCTTC. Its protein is CASSFGTGIYGYTF.